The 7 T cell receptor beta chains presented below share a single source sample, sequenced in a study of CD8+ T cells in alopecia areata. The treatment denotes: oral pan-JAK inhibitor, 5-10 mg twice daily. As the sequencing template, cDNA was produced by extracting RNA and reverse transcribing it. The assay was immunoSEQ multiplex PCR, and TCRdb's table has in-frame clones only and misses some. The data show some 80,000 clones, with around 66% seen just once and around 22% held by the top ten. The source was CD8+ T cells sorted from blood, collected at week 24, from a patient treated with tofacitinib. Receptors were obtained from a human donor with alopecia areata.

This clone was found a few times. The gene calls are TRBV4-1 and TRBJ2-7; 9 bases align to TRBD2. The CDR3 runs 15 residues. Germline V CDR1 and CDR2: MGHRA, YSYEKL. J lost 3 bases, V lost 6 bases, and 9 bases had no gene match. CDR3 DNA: TGCGCCAGCAGTCAAAATCTAGCGGGGAACTACGAGCAGTACTTC. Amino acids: CASSQNLAGNYEQYF.

The CDR3 DNA reads as TGCGCCAGCAGCCATGATTCAGGGTCTCCGATTTACGAGCAGTACTTC. Protein product: CASSHDSGSPIYEQYF. The rearrangement links TRBV4-1 to TRBJ2-7; weak D call: TRBD1 (5 bases). The CDR3 extends over 16 amino acids. Trimming pared 3 bases from V and 4 bases from J, leaving 19 bases between. Germline values: CDR1 MGHRA, CDR2 YSYEKL.

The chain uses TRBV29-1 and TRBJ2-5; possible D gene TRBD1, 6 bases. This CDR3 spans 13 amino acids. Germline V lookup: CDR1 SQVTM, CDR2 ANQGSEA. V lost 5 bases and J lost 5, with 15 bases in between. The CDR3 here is CSVPHAGVETQYF. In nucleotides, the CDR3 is TGCAGCGTTCCGCATGCAGGGGTGGAGACCCAGTACTTC.

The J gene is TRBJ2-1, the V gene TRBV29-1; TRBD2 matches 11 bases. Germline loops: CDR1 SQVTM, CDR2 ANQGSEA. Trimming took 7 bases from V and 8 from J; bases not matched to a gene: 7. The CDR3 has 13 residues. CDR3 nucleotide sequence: TGCAGCGCGTTAGCGGGGGGGCCTGATGAGCAGTTCTTC. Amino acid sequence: CSALAGGPDEQFF.

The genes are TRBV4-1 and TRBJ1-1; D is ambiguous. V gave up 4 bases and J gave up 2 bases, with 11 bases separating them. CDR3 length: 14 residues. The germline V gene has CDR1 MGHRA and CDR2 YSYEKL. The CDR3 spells CASSPRGVNTEAFF. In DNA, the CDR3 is TGCGCCAGCAGCCCCCGGGGAGTTAACACTGAAGCTTTCTTT.

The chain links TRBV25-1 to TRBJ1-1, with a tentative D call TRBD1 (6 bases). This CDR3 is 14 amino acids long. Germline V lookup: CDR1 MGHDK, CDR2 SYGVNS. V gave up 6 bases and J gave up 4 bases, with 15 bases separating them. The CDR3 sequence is CASSPGGRVTEAFF. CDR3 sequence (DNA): TGTGCCAGCAGCCCCGGGGGGCGGGTCACTGAAGCTTTCTTT.

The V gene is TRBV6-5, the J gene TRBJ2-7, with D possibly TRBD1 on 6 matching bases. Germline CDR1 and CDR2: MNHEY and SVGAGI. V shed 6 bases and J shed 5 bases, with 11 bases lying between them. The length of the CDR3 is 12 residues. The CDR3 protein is CASSRGPDEQYF. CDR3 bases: TGTGCCAGCAGCAGGGGACCGGACGAGCAGTACTTC.